These 5 T cell receptor beta chains originate from one sample sequenced in a study of blood T cell repertoires in COVID-19. Produced via immunoSEQ multiplex PCR; TCRdb's table is partial and in-frame only. The table has roughly 71,000 clones, approximately 85% seen once. The material sequenced was peripheral blood. Receptor source: a man aged 45-65 years with acute or convalescent COVID-19.

This clone was seen only once. This chain connects TRBV24-1 to TRBJ2-3; 8 bases map to TRBD1. The CDR3 is 15 amino acids. Germline CDR1 is KGHDR and CDR2 is SFDVKD. V trimming: 5 bases; J trimming: 0 bases; junction bases outside the gene matches: 3. CDR3: CATSVGQGSTDTQYF. The CDR3 DNA follows: TGTGCCACCAGTGTCGGACAGGGAAGCACAGATACGCAGTATTTT.

This rearrangement joins TRBV19 to TRBJ2-5, with TRBD1 matching over 8 bases. Trimming removed 6 bases from V and 1 base from J; junction bases left unmatched: 10. Germline loops: CDR1 LNHDA, CDR2 SQIVND (reference sequence). This CDR3 is 16 amino acids long. DNA of the CDR3: TGTGCCAGTAGAGGTGGACAGGGAGGACGCCAAGAGACCCAGTACTTC. Protein sequence: CASRGGQGGRQETQYF.

The chain employs TRBV6-1 and TRBJ2-5; 15 nucleotides agree with TRBD2. This CDR3 contains 17 residues. Per the germline V gene, CDR1 is MNHNS and CDR2 is SASEGT. With V trimmed by 3 bases and J by 3 bases, 5 bases remained unmatched. CDR3 DNA sequence: TGTGCCAGCAGTGATTGGGGACTAGCGGGGGGCGAAGAGACCCAGTACTTC. Encoded protein: CASSDWGLAGGEETQYF.

Of note for this clone: At one end the junction does not follow the germline gene, possibly because of a read error. The chain recombines TRBV6-1 with TRBJ1-2; D uncertain. CDR1 MNHNS and CDR2 SASEGT come from the germline V gene. The CDR3 has 14 amino acids. The CDR3 here is CASREVSANYGYTF. In DNA form, the CDR3 reads TGTGCCAGCAGAGAAGTTTCGGCTAACTATGGCTACACCTTC.

The chain uses TRBV7-3 and TRBJ2-3; 9 bases agree with TRBD2. Germline CDR1 is SGHTA and CDR2 is FQGTGA. The CDR3 extends over 15 amino acids. The V gene end was trimmed by 5 bases and the J gene end by 3 bases; junction bases not matched to a gene: 6. The CDR3 DNA is TGTGCCAGCAGCGAAGGGACTAGCTTTACAGATACGCAGTATTTT. Translating gives CASSEGTSFTDTQYF.